These 26 T cell receptor beta chains were all obtained from the same sample, sequenced in a study of blood T cell repertoires in COVID-19. Generated by immunoSEQ multiplex PCR, the TCRdb table keeps only in-frame clones and is missing some. This sample carries about 64,000 clones, about 81% of them seen once, and the ten largest clones take roughly 12%. Material: peripheral blood. Source of these receptors: a human donor in a cohort sampled during active COVID-19.

The chain combines TRBV11-2 with TRBJ2-1; the D gene is possibly TRBD2 (5 bases). CDR3 length equals 14 residues. The germline gives CDR1 SGHAT, CDR2 FQNNGV. Trimming cost V 0 bases and J 9 bases, with 12 bases left between them. CDR3: CASSLDWEGSEQFF. CDR3 in DNA: TGTGCCAGCAGCTTAGATTGGGAAGGGAGTGAGCAGTTCTTC.

The V and J genes are TRBV10-3 and TRBJ1-1; a weak D match, TRBD1 (5 bases). The germline CDR1 and CDR2 sequences are ENHRY and SYGVKD. CDR3 length equals 15 residues. The V gene lost 3 bases and the J gene lost 5 bases, with 16 bases spanning the gap. The CDR3 DNA sequence: TGTGCCATCAGTGATCCGGACACTCTTAGGACTGAAGCTTTCTTT. This gives the protein CAISDPDTLRTEAFF.

V usage is TRBV6-4 and J usage is TRBJ2-1, with 11 bases aligning to TRBD2. The CDR3 sequence is 16 residues long. Germline V gives CDR1 MRHNA, CDR2 SNTAGT. With 2 bases clipped from V and 8 bases from J, the junction kept 8 bases outside the gene matches. CDR3 bases: TGTGCCAGCAGTGACGGGCTAGCGGGGGGAAGGCATGAGCAGTTCTTC. It encodes CASSDGLAGGRHEQFF.

CDR3 region: CASRTKQESYSNQPQHF. In DNA, the CDR3 is TGTGCCAGCAGGACTAAACAAGAAAGCTATAGCAATCAGCCCCAGCATTTT. The rearrangement links TRBV7-9 to TRBJ1-5; D is unresolved. V was shortened by 6 bases and J by 0 bases, with 18 bases between the two germline ends. This CDR3 contains 17 residues. Germline V gene sequence: CDR1 SEHNR, CDR2 FQNEAQ (reference sequence).

The rearrangement uses TRBV2 and TRBJ2-7; tentatively, D is TRBD2 (7 bases). The germline V and J ends were trimmed by 7 bases and 4 bases, with 20 bases remaining between them. CDR3 length equals 15 residues. CDR1 is SNHLY, CDR2 FYNNEI, per germline. Written as DNA, the CDR3 is TGTGCCAGCAAGGATCTTGCGGGGGCCTTATACGAGCAGTACTTC. Protein sequence: CASKDLAGALYEQYF.

In its sample, this clone was seen once. The rearrangement joins TRBV19 to TRBJ1-2; 9 bases line up with TRBD1. V lost 5 bases, J lost 4 bases, and 5 bases stayed unmatched. The germline gives CDR1 LNHDA, CDR2 SQIVND (reference sequence). The CDR3 is made up of 14 amino acids. The CDR3: CASSYLGQGYGYTF. DNA of the CDR3: TGTGCCAGTAGTTATCTGGGACAGGGCTATGGCTACACCTTC.

This clone appeared a few times. The chain has TRBV7-2 and TRBJ1-4; D gene uncertain. Germline V gives CDR1 SGHTA, CDR2 FQGNSA. The ends were cut back, 4 bases at V and 8 bases at J, with 8 bases in the middle. The CDR3 loop spans 12 amino acids. This CDR3 reads CASSWEGEKLFF. DNA of the CDR3: TGTGCCAGCAGCTGGGAGGGCGAAAAACTGTTTTTT.

V gene TRBV27 combines with J gene TRBJ1-4, with 9 bases lining up with TRBD1. CDR3 length: 18 residues. Germline values: CDR1 MNHEY, CDR2 SMNVEV (reference sequence). J gave up 2 bases and V 4 bases, and 11 bases lay outside the gene matches. The CDR3, as DNA: TGTGCCAGCAGTTCTACGTGGACAGGGGTTTTCACTAATGAAAAACTGTTTTTT. The encoded protein is CASSSTWTGVFTNEKLFF.

About this clone itself: This sample includes further DNA sequences coding for the same CDR3. CDR3 protein: CASSQAGGSYNEQFF. In DNA, the CDR3 is TGTGCCAGCAGCCAGGCGGGGGGCTCCTACAATGAGCAGTTCTTC. This chain joins TRBV3-1 (or the pseudogene TRBV3-2) and TRBJ2-1; 8 bases fit TRBD2. CDR1 is LGHDT and CDR2 is YNNKEL in the germline V gene (reference sequence). This CDR3 region has 15 residues. The V gene end was trimmed by 3 bases and the J gene end by 0 bases; junction bases not matched to a gene: 1.

This clone was recorded a few times. This sequence joins TRBV6-5 and TRBJ1-1, with 8 bases lining up with TRBD1. Trimming at V came to 6 bases and at J to 6 bases, leaving 9 bases not matched to a gene. CDR1 is MNHEY and CDR2 is SVGAGI in the germline V gene. The CDR3 extends over 14 amino acids. Here the CDR3 reads CASRLQGALAEAFF. Here the CDR3 DNA reads TGTGCCAGCAGACTGCAGGGGGCTTTGGCTGAAGCTTTCTTT.

Here the CDR3 reads CATRQGDGYTF. The CDR3 coding sequence is TGTGCCACCAGACAGGGGGACGGCTACACCTTC. V is TRBV19 and J is TRBJ1-2, with 9 bases identical to TRBD1. This CDR3 contains 11 residues. V was pared by 10 bases and J by 8 bases, with 5 bases of the junction left unmatched. CDR1 is LNHDA, CDR2 SQIVND, per germline (reference sequence).

The rearrangement joins TRBV7-9 to TRBJ1-4; a weak D match, TRBD1 (6 bases). The germline V gene encodes CDR1 SEHNR and CDR2 FQNEAQ (reference sequence). Trimming cost V 8 bases and J 5 bases, with 15 bases left between them. This CDR3 is built from 14 residues. In DNA form, the CDR3 reads TGTGCCAGCGTACAGGGCCTATTAAATGAAAAACTGTTTTTT. It encodes CASVQGLLNEKLFF.

This clone appeared a few times. The chain is built from TRBV6-5 and TRBJ2-3; 13 bases are a match to TRBD2. The ends lost 6 bases at V and 3 bases at J; junction bases unmatched: 3. The CDR3 is made up of 15 amino acids. Per germline, CDR1 MNHEY and CDR2 SVGAGI. The CDR3 DNA reads TGTGCCAGCAGACTGGGACTAGCGGGGACAGATACGCAGTATTTT. Its protein product is CASRLGLAGTDTQYF.

The chain employs TRBV11-2 and TRBJ1-1, with D maybe TRBD1 (6 bases). CDR1 and CDR2 (germline): SGHAT, FQNNGV. The CDR3 covers 16 residues. The germline V and J ends were trimmed by 5 bases and 6 bases, with 22 bases remaining between them. CDR3 in DNA: TGTGCCAGCAGCCTACTGCGGCCAGGGAAGGGGGCTGAAGCTTTCTTT. Translating gives CASSLLRPGKGAEAFF. The full variable domain, completed using reference TRBV11-2 and TRBJ1-1, is EAGVAQSPRYKIIEKRQSVAFWCNPISGHATLYWYQQILGQGPKLLIQFQNNGVVDDSQLPKDRFSAERLKGVDSTLKIQPAKLEDSAVYLCASSLLRPGKGAEAFFGQGTRLTVV.

This rearrangement joins TRBV5-4 to TRBJ1-2; the match to TRBD1 covers 7 bases. Germline CDR1 reads SGHNT; CDR2 reads YYREEE (reference sequence). The CDR3 is 11 amino acids. This chain's CDR3 is CASTGDYGYTF. The DNA of the CDR3 is TGTGCAAGTACAGGGGACTATGGCTACACCTTC. Variable domain in full (rest from reference TRBV5-4 and TRBJ1-2): ETGVTQSPTHLIKTRGQQVTLRCSSQSGHNTVSWYQQALGQGPQFIFQYYREEENGRGNFPPRFSGLQFPNYSSELNVNALELDDSALYLCASTGDYGYTFGSGTRLTVV.

This clone was counted a single time. The rearrangement uses TRBV11-3 and TRBJ2-1, with a tentative D call TRBD2 (6 bases). V was clipped by 3 bases and J by 4 bases, with 13 bases between them. Germline-derived CDR1 and CDR2 are SGHNT and YENEEA. This CDR3 contains 15 residues. CDR3 nucleotides: TGTGCCAGCAGCTTGTCCCGGGGGATATACAATGAGCAGTTCTTC. Translated: CASSLSRGIYNEQFF.

The J gene is TRBJ2-5, the V gene TRBV7-2, with D unresolved. V lost 5 bases and J 1 base, leaving 8 bases between the germline ends. The germline CDR1 and CDR2 sequences are SGHTA and FQGNSA. There are 13 residues in the CDR3. The CDR3 reads CASSPPSQETQYF. The CDR3 DNA follows: TGTGCCAGCAGCCCCCCCAGCCAAGAGACCCAGTACTTC.

The chain is built from TRBV5-1 and TRBJ2-3, with D unresolved. The CDR3 extends over 13 amino acids. Germline values: CDR1 SGHRS, CDR2 YFSETQ. Trimming pared 8 bases from V and 4 bases from J, leaving 14 bases between. The CDR3 spells CASNIGGADTQYF. The CDR3 nucleotides read TGCGCCAGTAATATAGGCGGCGCAGATACGCAGTATTTT. The full variable domain, completed using reference TRBV5-1 and TRBJ2-3, is KAGVTQTPRYLIKTRGQQVTLSCSPISGHRSVSWYQQTPGQGLQFLFEYFSETQRNKGNFPGRFSGRQFSNSRSEMNVSTLELGDSALYLCASNIGGADTQYFGPGTRLTVL.

The chain recombines TRBV6-5 with TRBJ2-1; 14 nucleotides agree with TRBD2. Looked up from germline, CDR1 is MNHEY and CDR2 is SVGAGI. CDR3 length equals 16 residues. V lost 0 bases and J lost 10; bases outside the gene matches: 5. The CDR3: CASSYSGLAGGLEQFF. CDR3 in DNA: TGTGCCAGCAGTTACTCCGGACTAGCGGGGGGTCTGGAGCAGTTCTTC.

A few counts support this clone. V usage is TRBV3-1 (or the pseudogene TRBV3-2) and J usage is TRBJ2-1; the match to TRBD1 covers 7 bases. The CDR3 sequence is 14 residues long. The V gene's germline CDR1 is LGHDT and CDR2 YNNKEL (reference sequence). J was trimmed by 2 bases and V by 3 bases; bases with no gene match: 1. CDR3 sequence reads: CASSQGQTYNEQFF. DNA for the CDR3: TGTGCCAGCAGCCAGGGACAGACCTACAATGAGCAGTTCTTC.

The chain is built from TRBV7-2 and TRBJ2-5, with D possibly TRBD1 on 5 matching bases. Germline V gives CDR1 SGHTA, CDR2 FQGNSA. V was trimmed by 2 bases and J by 5 bases, leaving 12 bases between them. CDR3 length: 14 amino acids. The DNA for the CDR3 is TGTGCCAGCAGCTTACTCAGGGTACGGGAGACCCAGTACTTC. It codes for CASSLLRVRETQYF.

There are a few counts of this clone. The chain joins TRBV5-6 to TRBJ2-3, with 12 bases lining up with TRBD2. This CDR3 is built from 17 residues. Per germline, CDR1 SGHDT and CDR2 YYEEEE. V gave up 2 bases and J gave up 5 bases; unmatched junction bases: 9. Here the CDR3 DNA reads TGTGCCAGCAGCTTCAGACTAGCGGGGGCCCACATAGATACGCAGTATTTT. Its translation is CASSFRLAGAHIDTQYF.

This clone was seen a handful of times. The genes are TRBV4-1 and TRBJ2-2; no firm D call. V was pared by 6 bases and J by 2 bases, with 13 bases between. This CDR3 spans 15 amino acids. Germline V gives CDR1 MGHRA, CDR2 YSYEKL. CDR3: CASRYPGSNTGELFF. CDR3 nucleotides: TGCGCCAGCAGATATCCCGGTTCTAACACCGGGGAGCTGTTTTTT.

This clone was seen a single time. The chain combines TRBV11-3 with TRBJ2-1; D possibly corresponds to TRBD1 (5 bases). This CDR3 contains 14 residues. With 3 bases removed from V and 6 bases from J, the gap between germline ends came to 12 bases. Germline CDR1 and CDR2: SGHNT and YENEEA. DNA of the CDR3: TGTGCCAGCAGCTTTCAGGGTTTTCCCAATGAGCAGTTCTTC. It encodes CASSFQGFPNEQFF.

The chain combines TRBV19 with TRBJ1-1; D perhaps matches TRBD1 (6 bases). The germline CDR1 and CDR2 sequences are LNHDA and SQIVND (reference sequence). V was trimmed by 5 bases and J by 9 bases, leaving 16 bases between them. The CDR3 sequence is 13 residues long. For the CDR3, the DNA is TGTGCCAGTAGTCCTCTGGAGAGGGGGAAAGCTTTCTTT. It translates to CASSPLERGKAFF.

This chain links TRBV19 with TRBJ1-2; TRBD1 is a possible D gene (5 bases). The V end was cut by 1 base, the J end by 3 bases, with 15 bases between. Germline values: CDR1 LNHDA, CDR2 SQIVND (reference sequence). The CDR3 runs 16 residues. The CDR3 loop is CASSIATQKGDYGYTF. In DNA form, the CDR3 reads TGTGCCAGTAGTATAGCGACCCAGAAAGGGGACTATGGCTACACCTTC.